Listed below are T cell receptor beta chains from one sample, sequenced in a study of T cell responses to AZD1222 COVID-19 vaccine. The data were produced by immunoSEQ multiplex PCR, yet TCRdb's version contains in-frame clones alone and is incomplete. Seen here are about 150,000 clones, approximately 90% observed once, and the top ten hold about 16%. The sequenced sample was peripheral blood, obtained on day 0 of AZD1222 vaccination. These receptors were taken from an adult in good health. Each CDR3 is given with its conserved first and last residue. D genes are given only for firm matches. Where a row states a size, it is once, few, many or the class of an expanded clone; other rows omit it.

d_gene	j_gene	abundance	v_gene	CDR3aa	CDR3nt
TRBD1	TRBJ1-5	.	TRBV18	CASSAALDRADQPQHF	TGTGCCAGCTCAGCCGCGTTGGACAGGGCGGATCAGCCCCAGCATTTT
.	TRBJ2-7	.	TRBV19	CASSIGGSAPYEQYF	TGTGCCAGTAGTATTGGGGGGAGCGCTCCCTACGAGCAGTACTTC
TRBD1	TRBJ2-3	.	TRBV5-8	CASIRTGTLDTQYF	TGTGCCAGCATCAGGACAGGGACGTTGGATACGCAGTATTTT
TRBD1	TRBJ2-1	.	TRBV28	CARLGQAWNEQFF	TGTGCCAGATTGGGACAGGCATGGAATGAGCAGTTCTTC
TRBD2	TRBJ2-3	once	TRBV6-5	CASRALAGTDTQYF	TGTGCCAGCAGAGCCCTAGCGGGAACAGATACGCAGTATTTT
.	TRBJ1-1	.	TRBV7-9	CASSLGSMGGTEAFF	TGTGCCAGCAGCTTAGGGTCAATGGGGGGCACTGAAGCTTTCTTT
.	TRBJ2-1	.	TRBV5-4	CASSFGQSSYNEQFF	TGTGCCAGCAGCTTCGGACAGAGCTCCTACAATGAGCAGTTCTTC
.	TRBJ1-3	.	TRBV10-3	CAAGDIRVLENTIYF	TGTGCTGCGGGGGACATTAGGGTTCTAGAAAACACCATATATTTT
TRBD2	TRBJ2-7	.	TRBV3-1/TRBV3-2	CASSLTSGSYEQYF	TGTGCCAGCAGCCTAACTAGCGGCTCCTACGAGCAGTACTTC
.	TRBJ2-5	.	TRBV19	CASPDSQGLAQYF	TGTGCCAGCCCGGACTCCCAGGGGTTGGCCCAGTACTTC
TRBD2	TRBJ2-1	.	TRBV7-2	CASSSLAGGPNEQFF	TGTGCCAGCAGCTCCTTAGCGGGGGGGCCGAATGAGCAGTTCTTC
.	TRBJ2-6	.	TRBV18	CASSPDMLGPSGANVLTF	TGTGCCAGCTCCCCAGACATGTTGGGACCCTCTGGGGCCAACGTCCTGACTTTC
.	TRBJ2-5	.	TRBV9	CASSVGGSQETQYF	TGTGCCAGCAGCGTAGGCGGGTCACAAGAGACCCAGTACTTC
TRBD1	TRBJ2-2	.	TRBV2	CASSEKDRGGLKLFF	TGTGCCAGCAGTGAAAAGGACAGGGGGGGGTTGAAGCTGTTTTTT
.	TRBJ2-7	.	TRBV12-3/TRBV12-4	CASSRTEYYEQYF	TGTGCCAGCAGTCGTACAGAATACTACGAGCAGTACTTC
TRBD2	TRBJ2-4	.	TRBV14	CASSQGLTSGGADIQYF	TGTGCCAGCAGCCAAGGCCTGACTAGCGGGGGGGCCGACATTCAGTACTTC
TRBD1	TRBJ2-2	few	TRBV7-6	CASSNRQGWAGELFF	TGTGCCAGCAGCAACAGACAGGGGTGGGCCGGGGAGCTGTTTTTT
.	TRBJ1-2	.	TRBV5-1	CASSLDGVYSYGYTF	TGCGCCAGCAGTCTCGACGGGGTCTATTCCTATGGCTACACCTTC
.	TRBJ2-3	.	TRBV29-1	CSVEYSTQYF	TGCAGCGTTGAATATAGTACGCAGTATTTT
.	TRBJ1-5	.	TRBV6-2/TRBV6-3	CASSTGASQPQHF	TGTGCCAGCAGTACCGGGGCCAGTCAGCCCCAGCATTTT
.	TRBJ1-2	.	TRBV7-6	CASSLVSMGQLAFGGYTF	TGTGCCAGCAGCTTAGTCTCTATGGGGCAGTTAGCTTTCGGCGGCTACACCTTC
TRBD1	TRBJ1-2	.	TRBV7-9	CASSIDRARGYTF	TGTGCCAGCAGCATCGACAGGGCGAGGGGCTACACCTTC
.	TRBJ2-2	.	TRBV2	CASSEALQGGELFF	TGTGCCAGCAGTGAAGCGCTTCAGGGGGGGGAGCTGTTTTTT
.	TRBJ2-1	once	TRBV15	CATSRDRVDNEQFF	TGTGCCACCAGCAGAGATAGGGTGGACAATGAGCAGTTCTTC
.	TRBJ2-2	.	TRBV5-1	CASSLVMTGELFF	TGCGCCAGCAGCTTGGTAATGACCGGGGAGCTGTTTTTT
TRBD2	TRBJ2-1	few	TRBV7-3	CASSYGLAGLNEQFF	TGTGCCAGCAGCTACGGACTAGCGGGCCTTAATGAGCAGTTCTTC
.	TRBJ2-2	.	TRBV5-4	CASSLGQGKAGELFF	TGTGCCAGCAGCTTGGGGCAGGGAAAGGCCGGGGAGCTGTTTTTT
TRBD2	TRBJ2-2	.	TRBV4-1	CASSRIRGLAGAGTGELFF	TGCGCCAGCAGCCGGATCCGGGGACTAGCGGGGGCGGGAACCGGGGAGCTGTTTTTT
.	TRBJ2-3	.	TRBV27	CASTAALATDTQYF	TGTGCCAGTACCGCCGCGCTAGCTACAGATACGCAGTATTTT
TRBD1	TRBJ1-4	.	TRBV12-5	CASGLGDRSDEKLFF	TGTGCTAGTGGTTTGGGGGACAGGTCTGATGAAAAACTGTTTTTT
TRBD1	TRBJ2-3	once	TRBV15	CATSPGQLSTDTQYF	TGTGCCACCAGCCCGGGACAGCTTAGCACAGATACGCAGTATTTT
TRBD1	TRBJ1-1	.	TRBV10-3	CATSLQQGGNTEAFF	TGTGCCACTTCCTTACAACAGGGGGGGAACACTGAAGCTTTCTTT
.	TRBJ2-6	.	TRBV7-2	CASKSPGANVLTF	TGTGCCAGCAAAAGCCCGGGGGCCAACGTCCTGACTTTC
.	TRBJ2-5	once	TRBV15	CATSRDSVVGGTQYF	TGTGCCACCAGCAGAGATTCGGTCGTTGGGGGGACCCAGTACTTC
.	TRBJ1-2	.	TRBV20-1	CSASLPTNYGYTF	TGCAGTGCTAGTCTGCCTACTAACTATGGCTACACCTTC
.	TRBJ1-2	.	TRBV4-2	CASSQPGVRGYTF	TGTGCCAGCAGCCAACCGGGGGTGCGAGGCTACACCTTC
TRBD1	TRBJ2-6	.	TRBV27	CASRGGVYRGTLSGANVLTF	TGTGCCAGCAGAGGTGGGGTCTACAGGGGGACTCTTTCTGGGGCCAACGTCCTGACTTTC
.	TRBJ1-4	.	TRBV30	CAGYAESLRSKLFF	TGTGCCGGCTACGCGGAGTCGCTCCGATCTAAACTGTTTTTT
.	TRBJ1-5	.	TRBV19	CASRAPGSGNQPQHF	TGTGCCAGTAGGGCCCCGGGATCTGGCAATCAGCCCCAGCATTTT
.	TRBJ2-2	.	TRBV6-2/TRBV6-3	CASSSRNTGELFF	TGTGCCAGCAGTTCCAGGAACACCGGGGAGCTGTTTTTT
.	TRBJ1-5	.	TRBV4-2	CASSPTEDSNQPQHF	TGTGCCAGCAGCCCCACCGAAGATAGCAATCAGCCCCAGCATTTT
.	TRBJ1-2	once	TRBV7-9	CASSYYGYTF	TGTGCCAGCAGCTACTATGGCTACACCTTC
.	TRBJ2-3	.	TRBV29-1	CSVGIGGSVLGDTQYF	TGCAGCGTTGGGATCGGGGGAAGCGTTCTCGGAGATACGCAGTATTTT
.	TRBJ1-4	.	TRBV28	CASRTGAGVEKLFF	TGTGCCAGCAGGACGGGGGCTGGCGTTGAAAAACTGTTTTTT
.	TRBJ2-1	.	TRBV2	CASSGGTDNEQFF	TGTGCCAGCAGTGGTGGAACCGACAATGAGCAGTTCTTC